This T cell receptor beta chain originates from a study of blood T cells in healthy people across ages. CDR3 length equals 15 residues. CDR1 and CDR2 (germline): DFQATT, SNEGSKA (reference sequence). About this clonotype: The antigen remains undetermined.

Broader study findings: Higher diversity, along with more naive CD4+ cells, distinguished long-lived donors from aged donors.

Drawn from each donor were ten milliliters of peripheral blood. For the second PCR, which ran for about 7 to 11 cycles, a sample-barcoded 5' primer and a J-beta primer mix were used. One entry per CDR3 protein, called by TCRdb with MiXCR from the 5' RACE reads. Of more than 800,000 distinct CDR3 sequences listed, 40% to 50% were seen once; the top ten hold around 18%. This sequence was found in a woman in her sixties in good health. The sample was blood. The chain links TRBV20-1 to TRBJ2-5; 9 bases agree with TRBD1. The closer fit of TRBJ2-7 to the DNA end suggests the J call may be wrong. CDR3 sequence: CSARDVQGARNEQYF. The DNA for the CDR3 is TGCAGTGCTAGAGATGTACAGGGGGCGAGGAACGAGCAGTACTTC.